The 31 T cell receptor beta chains in this list originate from one sample, sequenced in a study of spatial heterogeneity in lung cancer. TCRdb re-called the 5' RACE reads with MiXCR, one entry per CDR3 protein. Among roughly 75,000 distinct CDR3 sequences, about 14% were seen once, and the ten largest hold approximately 7.2%. The time point here: sample taken at primary tumor resection. Unsorted whole RNA from tumor, nontumor lung or frozen PBMC underwent sequencing. The specimen was PBMCs, collected at surgery. The receptor source for this set is a male donor with early-stage non-small cell lung cancer.

This clonotype has ten or more counts. CDR3 loop: CASSGYRGKAEAFF. The CDR3 region has the DNA TGTGCCAGCAGTGGGTACAGGGGGAAGGCTGAAGCTTTCTTT. V is TRBV6-1 and J is TRBJ1-1; 8 positions match TRBD1. The germline V gene has CDR1 MNHNS and CDR2 SASEGT. Germline trimming cut 4 bases from V and 6 bases from J; bases unmatched to any gene: 7. The CDR3 has 14 amino acids.

This clonotype was found many times. V and J are TRBV27 and TRBJ1-4; D uncertain. CDR3 size: 14 residues. V shed 4 bases and J shed 4 bases, with 10 bases lying between them. Germline V CDR1 and CDR2: MNHEY, SMNVEV (reference sequence). The CDR3 loop is CASSYTGFNEKLFF. CDR3 nucleotides: TGTGCCAGCAGTTATACGGGGTTTAATGAAAAACTGTTTTTT.

This clonotype was observed many times. The V call is TRBV5-1, the J call TRBJ2-2; 7 positions match TRBD2. This CDR3 has 15 residues. V shed 5 bases, J shed 6 bases, and the junction held 10 bases outside the gene matches. Germline CDR1 SGHRS, CDR2 YFSETQ. The CDR3 nucleotides read TGCGCCAGCAGGCGGGGGAGCCGAGGCGCCGGGGAGCTGTTTTTT. Its translation: CASRRGSRGAGELFF.

This clonotype was observed a handful of times. The V call is TRBV6-5, the J call TRBJ1-2; D perhaps matches TRBD1 (6 bases). Germline assignment: CDR1 MNHEY and CDR2 SVGAGI. This CDR3 has 13 residues. V lost 2 bases and J lost 7, with 11 bases in between. The CDR3 region is CASSYTGIGGYTF. The CDR3 DNA follows: TGTGCCAGCAGTTACACAGGGATAGGTGGCTACACCTTC.

At least ten counts were recorded for this clonotype. The J gene is TRBJ2-6, the V gene TRBV29-1, with 10 positions matching TRBD2. J gave up 0 bases and V 4 bases, and 6 bases lay outside the gene matches. Looked up from germline, CDR1 is SQVTM and CDR2 is ANQGSEA. The CDR3 runs to 17 residues. The CDR3 loop reads CSVVLASGSSGANVLTF. CDR3 in DNA: TGCAGCGTTGTTTTGGCTAGCGGGAGCTCTGGGGCCAACGTCCTGACTTTC.

This clonotype was counted many times. This sequence joins TRBV28 and TRBJ1-2; 7 bases align to TRBD1. This CDR3 has 15 residues. With 2 bases clipped from V and 4 bases from J, the junction kept 7 bases outside the gene matches. Germline V CDR1 and CDR2: MDHEN, SYDVKM. The CDR3 loop is CASSLTDRAGYGYTF. Here the CDR3 DNA reads TGTGCCAGCAGTTTAACAGACAGGGCGGGCTATGGCTACACCTTC.

This clonotype was recorded at least ten times. This chain connects TRBV11-2 to TRBJ2-1; 7 nucleotides agree with TRBD2. CDR1 and CDR2 from the germline V gene are SGHAT and FQNNGV. The junction had 14 bases not matched to a gene; V was cut back by 5 bases and J by 7 bases. The CDR3 sequence is 16 residues long. DNA of the CDR3: TGTGCCAGCAGCCCTCTCTTAGGCGGGAGTACGAATGAGCAGTTCTTC. Protein sequence: CASSPLLGGSTNEQFF. Filled out from reference TRBV11-2 and TRBJ2-1, the complete variable domain reads EAGVAQSPRYKIIEKRQSVAFWCNPISGHATLYWYQQILGQGPKLLIQFQNNGVVDDSQLPKDRFSAERLKGVDSTLKIQPAKLEDSAVYLCASSPLLGGSTNEQFFGPGTRLTVL.

The chain recombines TRBV6-1 with TRBJ2-7; D is perhaps TRBD1 or TRBD2 (6 bases each). Germline-derived CDR1 and CDR2 are MNHNS and SASEGT. The CDR3 covers 14 residues. V was clipped by 7 bases and J by 4 bases, with 17 bases between them. The CDR3, as DNA: TGTGCCAGCAAGGACGCAGGGGCGGGATACGAGCAGTACTTC. It encodes CASKDAGAGYEQYF.

This clonotype was seen ten or more times. The rearrangement uses TRBV27 and TRBJ2-3; TRBD1 matches at 9 bases. J was trimmed by 3 bases and V by 4 bases; bases with no gene match: 8. Per the germline V gene, CDR1 is MNHEY and CDR2 is SMNVEV (reference sequence). This CDR3 region has 16 residues. Written as DNA, the CDR3 is TGTGCCAGCAGTTACCGGACAGGGGCGACGACAGATACGCAGTATTTT. Translating it yields CASSYRTGATTDTQYF.

In its sample, this clonotype was seen many times. The chain combines TRBV18 with TRBJ2-2; 7 bases align to TRBD1. Trimming removed 5 bases from V and 8 bases from J; junction bases left unmatched: 5. In germline, CDR1 is KGHSH, CDR2 LQKENI. This CDR3 contains 13 residues. CDR3 DNA sequence: TGTGCCAGCTCAGACGACAGGGATGGGGAGCTGTTTTTT. Translation gives CASSDDRDGELFF. Full variable domain (rest looked up from reference TRBV18 and TRBJ2-2): NAGVMQNPRHLVRRRGQEARLRCSPMKGHSHVYWYRQLPEEGLKFMVYLQKENIIDESGMPKERFSAEFPKEGPSILRIQQVVRGDSAAYFCASSDDRDGELFFGEGSRLTVL.

The DNA of the CDR3 is TGCAGTGCTTATCTTTTCCAGGGGAACACTGAAGCTTTCTTT. Translating it yields CSAYLFQGNTEAFF. The rearrangement links TRBV20-1 to TRBJ1-1; D might be TRBD1 (5 bases). V was pared by 5 bases and J by 1 base, with 14 bases between. CDR1 is DFQATT, CDR2 SNEGSKA, per germline (reference sequence). The CDR3 is made up of 14 amino acids.

This clonotype appeared many times. The J gene is TRBJ2-7, the V gene TRBV18; D remains unclear. Per germline, CDR1 KGHSH and CDR2 LQKENI. The length of the CDR3 is 15 residues. Trimming removed 6 bases from V and 1 base from J, with 16 bases in between. The CDR3 DNA reads TGTGCCAGCTCCCCGGCGGTAGTCCAATCCTACGAGCAGTACTTC. Its protein product is CASSPAVVQSYEQYF.

In this sample, this clonotype turned up many times. J is TRBJ1-2 and V is TRBV7-2, with 8 nucleotides matching TRBD1. Germline lookup yields CDR1 SGHTA and CDR2 FQGNSA. The CDR3 has 14 residues. The J segment lost 4 bases and the V segment lost 6 bases, leaving 7 bases of the junction unmatched. The CDR3: CASSQTGGFYGYTF. CDR3 nucleotide sequence: TGTGCCAGCAGTCAAACAGGGGGTTTCTATGGCTACACCTTC. Full variable domain (missing parts from reference TRBV7-2 and TRBJ1-2): GAGVSQSPSNKVTEKGKDVELRCDPISGHTALYWYRQSLGQGLEFLIYFQGNSAPDKSGLPSDRFSAERTGGSVSTLTIQRTQQEDSAVYLCASSQTGGFYGYTFGSGTRLTVV.

The sample holds many counts of this clonotype. V is TRBV7-3 and J is TRBJ2-1; D might be TRBD1 (6 bases). Per germline, CDR1 SGHTA and CDR2 FQGTGA. The germline V and J ends were trimmed by 6 bases and 9 bases, with 12 bases remaining between them. CDR3 length equals 12 residues. CDR3 nucleotide sequence: TGTGCCAGCAGTCAGACAGGCGGTGAGCAGTTCTTC. This sequence encodes CASSQTGGEQFF.

V gene TRBV7-2 combines with J gene TRBJ1-1; D is undetermined. V was clipped by 4 bases and J by 9 bases, with 12 bases between them. The CDR3 is 12 residues long. Germline values: CDR1 SGHTA, CDR2 FQGNSA. The CDR3 DNA sequence: TGTGCCAGCAGCTACGATCTGTCACAAGCTTTCTTT. Translation gives CASSYDLSQAFF.

This clonotype has more than one count but fewer than ten. CDR3 sequence (DNA): TGTGCCAGTAGTATGGCCAGGGGGAGCACTGAAGCTTTCTTT. Protein sequence: CASSMARGSTEAFF. The gene calls are TRBV19 and TRBJ1-1, with 7 bases lining up with TRBD1. Germline V gives CDR1 LNHDA, CDR2 SQIVND (reference sequence). CDR3 length equals 14 residues. The J segment lost 4 bases and the V segment lost 3 bases, leaving 5 bases of the junction unmatched.

This chain connects TRBV2 to TRBJ1-5; no firm D call. V lost 6 bases and J 6 bases, leaving 18 bases between the germline ends. CDR3 size: 15 residues. Germline CDR1 reads SNHLY; CDR2 reads FYNNEI. This CDR3 is CASSPTSISGQPQHF. CDR3 nucleotides: TGTGCCAGCAGCCCGACATCTATTTCGGGTCAGCCCCAGCATTTT.

This clonotype was recorded many times. The chain employs TRBV7-2 and TRBJ2-1; 9 bases map to TRBD2. The trim removed 5 bases at V and 6 bases at J, leaving 8 bases unmatched. This CDR3 region has 15 residues. CDR1 and CDR2 from the germline V gene are SGHTA and FQGNSA. The CDR3 bases are TGTGCCAGCAGCCCTCGCGGTAGCGGGGGCAATGAGCAGTTCTTC. Encoded protein: CASSPRGSGGNEQFF.

CDR3 region: CASSYRRTPGGTEAFF. The CDR3 DNA follows: TGTGCCAGCAGTTACCGGAGGACACCCGGCGGCACTGAAGCTTTCTTT. The V call is TRBV6-2 or TRBV6-3, the J call TRBJ1-1; D might be TRBD1 (5 bases). The germline gives CDR1 MNHEY, CDR2 SVGEGT. The germline V and J ends were trimmed by 2 bases and 4 bases, with 17 bases remaining between them. The CDR3 has 16 residues.

This clonotype was seen many times. The chain couples TRBV4-3 to TRBJ2-5, with TRBD2 matching 11 bases. This CDR3 has 17 amino acids. Germline V gene data show CDR1 as LGHNA and CDR2 as YSLEER. The trim removed 4 bases at V and 3 bases at J, leaving 10 bases unmatched. The CDR3 DNA is TGCGCCAGCAGCCGATTTCTTTCACTAGCGGGAGAAGAGACCCAGTACTTC. It is translated as CASSRFLSLAGEETQYF.

On this clonotype itself: Likely a read error: the CDR3 ends without its conserved phenylalanine or tryptophan. The chain links TRBV9 to TRBJ2-7; TRBD1 matches at 8 bases. V dropped 0 bases and J dropped 5; count of bases not matched to a gene: 7. Germline values: CDR1 SGDLS, CDR2 YYNGEE. The CDR3 consists of 15 residues. CDR3 in DNA: TGTGCCAGCAGCGTAGGTCCAGGGGGCATCGACGAGCAGTACTAC. This codes for CASSVGPGGIDEQYY.

V is TRBV27 and J is TRBJ1-5; D might be TRBD1 (6 bases). Germline V gene data show CDR1 as MNHEY and CDR2 as SMNVEV (reference sequence). The CDR3 runs to 16 residues. Trimming left V 1 base short and J 7 bases short, with 17 bases between. The CDR3 DNA is TGTGCCAGCAGTTTATGGGGGCGAGTCGGGGCACAGCCCCAGCATTTT. It yields the protein CASSLWGRVGAQPQHF.

The table lists this clonotype with many counts. This chain links TRBV12-3 or TRBV12-4 with TRBJ2-7; the D gene is possibly TRBD1 (5 bases). The CDR3 is 13 amino acids. Trimming cost V 1 base and J 8 bases, with 12 bases left between them. For the CDR3, the DNA is TGTGCCAGCAGTTTAGTAGGGCAGGGCCAGCAGTACTTC. Translated: CASSLVGQGQQYF.

This clonotype was seen repeatedly, ten times or more. This chain uses TRBV6-6 with TRBJ2-3; 9 bases match TRBD2. V lost 6 bases and J lost 1; bases outside the gene matches: 17. Germline V CDR1 and CDR2: MNHNY, SVGAGI (reference sequence). The CDR3 runs 19 residues. The CDR3 reads CASSLTRGREGPRTDTQYF. The CDR3 DNA reads TGTGCCAGCAGCCTAACCCGGGGGCGGGAGGGCCCTCGCACAGATACGCAGTATTTT.

This clonotype turned up a few times. The gene calls are TRBV12-3 or TRBV12-4 and TRBJ2-5, with D possibly being TRBD1 (5 bases). Trimming removed 6 bases from V and 5 bases from J, with 16 bases in between. This CDR3 spans 14 amino acids. CDR3 nucleotide sequence: TGTGCCAGCAGCGACAGTTTTTTCGAGGAGACCCAGTACTTC. As protein: CASSDSFFEETQYF.

This clonotype has ten or more counts. The chain has TRBV3-1 and TRBJ2-3; tentatively, D is TRBD1 or TRBD2 (5 bases each). The CDR3 spans 13 residues. Trimming removed 4 bases at V and 9 bases at J, with 14 bases between. Germline-derived CDR1 and CDR2 are LGHDT and YNNKEL (reference sequence). The DNA for the CDR3 is TGTGCCAGCAGCCCTAGGGACCACCAGACGCAGTATTTT. It yields the protein CASSPRDHQTQYF.

The chain carries TRBV11-2 and TRBJ2-7; tentatively, D is TRBD2 (7 bases). The V end was cut by 5 bases, the J end by 5 bases, with 19 bases between. The CDR3 runs to 15 residues. Germline V gene data show CDR1 as SGHAT and CDR2 as FQNNGV. The CDR3 loop is CASSPGGREYHEQYF. The CDR3 DNA is TGTGCCAGCAGCCCTGGGGGGCGGGAGTATCACGAGCAGTACTTC.

The sample holds a few counts of this clonotype. The rearrangement joins TRBV3-1 to TRBJ2-3; D is perhaps TRBD2 (5 bases). Germline CDR1 reads LGHDT; CDR2 reads YNNKEL (reference sequence). V was pared by 0 bases and J by 8 bases, with 12 bases between. CDR3 size: 14 residues. Here the CDR3 reads CASSQDRPSSTQYF. CDR3 sequence (DNA): TGTGCCAGCAGCCAAGATCGGCCTAGCAGTACGCAGTATTTT.

This clonotype was counted a few times. This chain connects TRBV10-3 to TRBJ2-7; D remains unclear. Deletions cut 0 bases from V and 6 bases from J, with 6 bases between. The CDR3 is 12 residues long. CDR1 and CDR2 (germline): ENHRY, SYGVKD. The CDR3 spells CAISESKLEQYF. The CDR3 nucleotides are TGTGCCATCAGTGAGTCGAAACTCGAGCAGTACTTC.

CDR3 nucleotides: TGTGCCAGCAGCGAAGGGGACAGAATTTACACTGAAGCTTTCTTT. It codes for CASSEGDRIYTEAFF. The V gene is TRBV7-9, the J gene TRBJ1-1; TRBD1 matches at 7 bases. The germline CDR1 and CDR2 sequences are SEHNR and FQNEAQ (reference sequence). CDR3 length: 15 residues. V shed 5 bases and J 3 bases; nucleotides not matched to a gene: 9.

The CDR3 nucleotides are TGTATGGGGGCAGGGGGCAACACCGGGGAGCTGTTTTTT. Translated: CMGAGGNTGELFF. The chain combines TRBV30 with TRBJ2-2; 8 bases fit TRBD1. The CDR3 length is 13 residues. Germline V lookup: CDR1 GTSNPN, CDR2 SVGIG (reference sequence).